The 12 T cell receptor beta chains given below trace back to one sample, sequenced in a study of blood T cell repertoires in COVID-19. The protocol was immunoSEQ multiplex PCR, while the TCRdb copy is restricted to in-frame clones and leaves out a portion. Found here are roughly 140,000 clones, roughly 80% of them singletons; the top ten hold about 9%. Sequencing used peripheral blood. These receptors were obtained from a man aged 50 to 59 with active or convalescent COVID-19.

This chain connects TRBV28 to TRBJ1-2, with TRBD1 matching over 7 bases. Germline CDR1 reads MDHEN; CDR2 reads SYDVKM. This CDR3 is built from 14 residues. V was clipped by 2 bases and J by 0 bases; unmatched bases: 0. DNA for the CDR3: TGTGCCAGCAGTTTAAGGGGGCCTAACTATGGCTACACCTTC. Its protein is CASSLRGPNYGYTF.

The rearrangement links TRBV24-1 to TRBJ1-2; D remains unclear. With 6 bases removed from V and 6 bases from J, the gap between germline ends came to 13 bases. The CDR3 has 13 residues. The germline V gene has CDR1 KGHDR and CDR2 SFDVKD. CDR3 amino acids: CATSLATSHGYTF. The DNA for the CDR3 is TGTGCCACCAGTCTGGCCACATCTCATGGCTACACCTTC.

The V and J genes are TRBV27 and TRBJ1-5; D is unresolved. V was clipped by 5 bases and J by 1 base, with 9 bases between them. This CDR3 spans 14 amino acids. Germline CDR1 MNHEY, CDR2 SMNVEV (reference sequence). The CDR3 loop reads CASSPLRSNQPQHF. The DNA for the CDR3 is TGTGCCAGCAGTCCCCTCCGGAGCAATCAGCCCCAGCATTTT.

The J gene is TRBJ2-7, the V gene TRBV7-8; no clear D. Trimming took off 1 base at V and 3 bases at J, with 10 bases between the two ends. In germline, CDR1 is SGHVS, CDR2 FQNEAQ. This CDR3 spans 14 amino acids. The CDR3 coding sequence is TGTGCCAGCAGCTTAGTGCAGAAACGCTACGAGCAGTACTTC. Protein: CASSLVQKRYEQYF.

This clone was recorded only once. V is TRBV3-1 (or the pseudogene TRBV3-2) and J is TRBJ1-3; D gene unclear. With 6 bases removed from V and 4 bases from J, the gap between germline ends came to 7 bases. This CDR3 comprises 12 residues. Germline assignment: CDR1 LGHDT and CDR2 YNNKEL (reference sequence). The CDR3 coding sequence is TGTGCCAGCAGACCACAGGGAAACACCATATATTTT. Protein product: CASRPQGNTIYF.

J is TRBJ1-5 and V is TRBV4-2, with D unresolved. V lost 4 bases, J lost 2 bases, and 9 bases lay in between. Germline values: CDR1 LGHNA, CDR2 YNFKEQ. The CDR3 loop spans 14 amino acids. The CDR3 DNA is TGTGCCAGCAGCCTTGGAGCGGGCAATCAGCCCCAGCATTTT. Its protein is CASSLGAGNQPQHF.

The rearrangement links TRBV5-4 to TRBJ1-6; D gene unclear. The CDR3 consists of 16 residues. Germline-derived CDR1 and CDR2 are SGHNT and YYREEE (reference sequence). Trimming took off 4 bases at V and 2 bases at J, with 13 bases between the two ends. CDR3 coding DNA: TGTGCCAGCAGCCGATCTACAGTACCCTATAATTCACCCCTCCACTTT. Protein: CASSRSTVPYNSPLHF.

This chain uses TRBV28 with TRBJ1-1; 8 bases are a match to TRBD1. The CDR3 consists of 16 residues. Unmatched junction bases numbered 14, after V lost 6 bases and J lost 5 bases. Germline V gene data show CDR1 as MDHEN and CDR2 as SYDVKM. The chain's CDR3 is CASRGNSGGSGTEAFF. The CDR3, as DNA: TGTGCCAGCAGAGGAAACTCAGGGGGCTCGGGGACTGAAGCTTTCTTT.

In its sample, this clone was seen a few times. V gene TRBV7-9 combines with J gene TRBJ1-1, with 9 bases lining up with TRBD1. The germline CDR1 and CDR2 sequences are SEHNR and FQNEAQ (reference sequence). The CDR3 is 14 amino acids. The ends lost 5 bases at V and 0 bases at J; junction bases unmatched: 1. CDR3 loop: CASSHRGLNTEAFF. The CDR3 DNA is TGTGCCAGCAGCCACAGGGGGCTGAACACTGAAGCTTTCTTT.

The gene calls are TRBV7-3 and TRBJ2-1; D remains unclear. V lost 1 base, J lost 9 bases, and 13 bases lay in between. CDR1 and CDR2 from the germline V gene are SGHTA and FQGTGA. The CDR3 contains 14 residues. Written as DNA, the CDR3 is TGTGCCAGCAGCTTAAGTAGCATCGGTGCTGAGCAGTTCTTC. Its protein is CASSLSSIGAEQFF. Looking up the rest from reference TRBV7-3 and TRBJ2-1 gives the full variable domain: GAGVSQTPSNKVTEKGKYVELRCDPISGHTALYWYRQSLGQGPEFLIYFQGTGAADDSGLPNDRFFAVRPEGSVSTLKIQRTERGDSAVYLCASSLSSIGAEQFFGPGTRLTVL.

The rearrangement joins TRBV6-5 to TRBJ1-3; a possible D gene is TRBD1 (6 bases). CDR3 length: 15 residues. Trimming stripped 0 bases from V and 1 base from J, with 7 bases between. CDR1 is MNHEY, CDR2 SVGAGI, per germline. CDR3 bases: TGTGCCAGCAGTTACTCGCAGGGGTCTGGAAACACCATATATTTT. Translating it yields CASSYSQGSGNTIYF.

J is TRBJ2-1 and V is TRBV6-5; 9 positions match TRBD2. The CDR3 loop spans 15 amino acids. V shed 6 bases and J 3 bases; nucleotides not matched to a gene: 6. Germline V gives CDR1 MNHEY, CDR2 SVGAGI. The chain's CDR3 is CASRPGLANYNEQFF. The CDR3 DNA sequence: TGTGCCAGCAGGCCCGGACTAGCGAACTACAATGAGCAGTTCTTC.